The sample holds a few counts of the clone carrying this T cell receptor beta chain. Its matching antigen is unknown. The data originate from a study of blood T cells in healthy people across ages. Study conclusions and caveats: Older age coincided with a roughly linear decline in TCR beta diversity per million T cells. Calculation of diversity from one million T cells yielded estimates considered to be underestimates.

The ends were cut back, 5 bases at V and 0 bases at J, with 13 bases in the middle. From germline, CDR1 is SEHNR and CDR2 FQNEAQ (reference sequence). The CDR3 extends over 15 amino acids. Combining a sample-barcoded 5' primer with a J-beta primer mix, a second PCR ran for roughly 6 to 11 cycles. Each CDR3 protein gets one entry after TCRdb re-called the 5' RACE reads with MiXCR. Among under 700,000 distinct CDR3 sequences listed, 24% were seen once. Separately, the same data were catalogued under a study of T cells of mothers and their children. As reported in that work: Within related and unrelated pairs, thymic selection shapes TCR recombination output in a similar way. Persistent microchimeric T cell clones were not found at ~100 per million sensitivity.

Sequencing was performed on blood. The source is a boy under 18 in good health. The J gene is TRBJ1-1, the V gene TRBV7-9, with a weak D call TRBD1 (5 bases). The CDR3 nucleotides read TGTGCCAGCAGCCCCCCACAGGATTTGAACACTGAAGCTTTCTTT. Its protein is CASSPPQDLNTEAFF.